Below are 11 T cell receptor beta chains sequenced from a single sample in a study of cytomegalovirus exposure and HLA in healthy donors. PCR was performed using 60 Vbeta and 13 Jbeta primers. Only in-frame clones appear in the TCRdb table, and some are missing; sequencing was by immunoSEQ multiplex PCR. The profile shows approximately 140,000 clones, over 65% of them singletons. The material sequenced was PBMCs. These receptors all come from a man between 35 and 55 years old in good health and CMV-seropositive.

This chain uses TRBV18 with TRBJ2-5; possible D gene TRBD1, 6 bases. Trimming removed 6 bases at V and 2 bases at J, with 13 bases between. There are 14 residues in the CDR3. Germline assignment: CDR1 KGHSH and CDR2 LQKENI. In nucleotides, the CDR3 is TGTGCCAGCTCGTTAGCTAGGGGGCAAGAGACCCAGTACTTC. Translation gives CASSLARGQETQYF.

The CDR3 nucleotides read TGTGCCAGCAGCCCAGGGACAGGGGGCCGTTACGAGCAGTACTTC. Its translation is CASSPGTGGRYEQYF. The genes are TRBV11-3 and TRBJ2-7; TRBD1 matches 12 bases. The CDR3 runs to 15 residues. With V trimmed by 5 bases and J by 4 bases, 6 bases remained unmatched. Germline V gene data show CDR1 as SGHNT and CDR2 as YENEEA.

The CDR3 coding sequence is TGTGCCTGGAGTGTACAGAACAGTAACTATGGCTACACCTTC. Translating it yields CAWSVQNSNYGYTF. This chain connects TRBV30 to TRBJ1-2; D is unresolved. Germline CDR1 reads GTSNPN; CDR2 reads SVGIG (reference sequence). This CDR3 comprises 14 residues. V was shortened by 0 bases and J by 1 base, with 9 bases between the two germline ends.

The gene calls are TRBV5-1 and TRBJ2-1; TRBD1 aligns across 7 bases. Germline CDR1 is SGHRS and CDR2 is YFSETQ. After removal of 3 bases from V and 5 bases from J, the junction contained 8 bases not matched to a gene. This CDR3 comprises 15 residues. The CDR3 loop reads CASSSGQVQNNEQFF. CDR3 DNA: TGCGCCAGCAGCTCCGGACAGGTTCAGAACAATGAGCAGTTCTTC.

The gene calls are TRBV6-6 and TRBJ1-1, with D possibly matching TRBD1 (6 bases). Trimming removed 2 bases at V and 1 base at J, with 8 bases between. Germline V CDR1 and CDR2: MNHNY, SVGAGI (reference sequence). The CDR3 totals 14 residues. The CDR3 region has the DNA TGTGCCAGCAGTTACGGACAGCAGAACACTGAAGCTTTCTTT. Translation gives CASSYGQQNTEAFF.

The chain uses TRBV9 and TRBJ1-1; 10 positions agree with TRBD1. V dropped 2 bases and J dropped 0; count of bases not matched to a gene: 4. The CDR3 consists of 16 residues. CDR1 and CDR2 from the germline V gene are SGDLS and YYNGEE. DNA for the CDR3: TGTGCCAGCAGCGTCCACGGGACAGGGGTGAACACTGAAGCTTTCTTT. As protein: CASSVHGTGVNTEAFF. The variable domain in full, with the rest retrieved from reference TRBV9 and TRBJ1-1, is DSGVTQTPKHLITATGQRVTLRCSPRSGDLSVYWYQQSLDQGLQFLIQYYNGEERAKGNILERFSAQQFPDLHSELNLSSLELGDSALYFCASSVHGTGVNTEAFFGQGTRLTVV.

This chain uses TRBV2 with TRBJ2-1, with TRBD2 matching over 11 bases. CDR1 is SNHLY, CDR2 FYNNEI, per germline. Germline trimming cut 7 bases from V and 9 bases from J; bases unmatched to any gene: 11. CDR3 size: 15 residues. Here the CDR3 reads CASTVVAGGFGEQFF. CDR3 in DNA: TGTGCCAGCACGGTTGTAGCGGGAGGGTTTGGTGAGCAGTTCTTC.

The chain employs TRBV2 and TRBJ1-5, with D possibly TRBD1 on 5 matching bases. The germline V gene has CDR1 SNHLY and CDR2 FYNNEI. The CDR3 is 13 amino acids. Between the trimmed V and J ends, which lost 4 bases and 4 bases, there was a span of 8 bases. The CDR3 sequence: CASSGQINQPQHF. CDR3 nucleotides: TGTGCCAGCAGTGGACAGATTAATCAGCCCCAGCATTTT.

The chain carries TRBV15 and TRBJ2-7; 9 nucleotides align to TRBD2. Trimming at V came to 4 bases and at J to 6 bases, leaving 7 bases not matched to a gene. Germline assignment: CDR1 LNHNV and CDR2 YYDKDF (reference sequence). The CDR3 runs 14 residues. CDR3 nucleotides: TGTGCCACCAGCACCGCGGGAGCGGGAGGCGAGCAGTACTTC. Protein sequence: CATSTAGAGGEQYF.

The chain uses TRBV6-1 and TRBJ2-5, with a tentative D call TRBD2 (6 bases). Germline lookup yields CDR1 MNHNS and CDR2 SASEGT. This CDR3 spans 14 amino acids. The germline V and J ends were trimmed by 11 bases and 3 bases, with 19 bases remaining between them. CDR3 residues: CAPTGRPRKETQYF. CDR3 coding DNA: TGTGCCCCTACGGGGAGGCCAAGAAAAGAGACCCAGTACTTC.

This chain joins TRBV9 and TRBJ2-6, with D possibly TRBD2 on 7 matching bases. V shed 0 bases and J shed 4 bases, with 20 bases lying between them. This CDR3 region has 19 residues. Germline assignment: CDR1 SGDLS and CDR2 YYNGEE. CDR3 amino acids: CASSVARGLQTAGANVLTF. Written as DNA, the CDR3 is TGTGCCAGCAGCGTAGCGCGGGGGCTACAGACCGCGGGGGCCAACGTCCTGACTTTC.